Sequencing of this TCR beta chain was carried out in a study of shared clonotypes between healthy human individuals (dated by TCRdb to about 2020). The study in broad terms: The cohort comprised two women and a few men aged 18 to 49 years. To estimate repertoire size and how much clonotype sharing occurs between individuals, the study deeply sequenced the blood TCR repertoires of five healthy adults. To increase sequencing depth and limit assay-specific biases, different laboratories used diverse techniques to prepare libraries and sequence TCR repertoires. For each donor, CD4 naive and CD4 memory were each given three plates, CD8 naive was given two plates, and CD8 memory was given one plate. Between about 0.94 and 8.9 billion PBMCs per donor were obtained by leukapheresis. Overall study results and their limits: Higher generation probabilities were observed for clonotypes shared by all four sorted-subset donors than for non-shared clonotypes. Sampling was restricted to blood, and TCR repertoires in tissues likely differ from the TCR repertoires found in blood. Based on pairwise subsampling, the degree of clonotype sharing among donors was expected to be affected by sequencing depth. Incomplete sequencing was indicated by rarefaction of sorted-subset datasets, despite the large sequencing depth. The small number of donors limited the genetic and exposure-history diversity represented. Estimated clonotype richness was generally larger for naive than for memory subsets. Sharing across a handful of donors was observed for about 5% of naive CD4, around 3.5% of naive CD8, roughly 2.3% of memory CD4, and around 0.4% of memory CD8 clonotypes.

About this clone: No cognate antigen has been identified for it. No base-level quality is on record; no much larger clone is a single base apart.

Taken from the germline V gene, the CDR1 and CDR2 loops are SNHLY and FYNNEI. V was cut back by 5 bases and J by 7 bases, leaving a gap of 18 bases between them. The CDR3 contains 14 residues, cysteine and phenylalanine counted. Left in the record is the CDR3 DNA by itself, 42 bases read in frame from the first base. Using the deep immunoSEQ assay, TCR CDR3 regions were amplified from genomic DNA by multiplex PCR. Extracted genomic DNA from each cell subset was spread evenly across all wells of several immunoSEQ 96-well plates, with each plate serving as a replicate. For sorted subsets, around 200 ng genomic DNA, equal to 30,000 to 35,000 T cell genomes, was loaded into each replicate PCR. The purified libraries were quantified using a Qubit 3.0 fluorometer, sized with a Bioanalyzer 2100, and then quantified again using the KAPA Library Quantification kit. Every immunoSEQ 96-well plate was sequenced on a separate single-read 150-cycle Illumina NextSeq 550 flow cell. Regarding the original processing steps: Because the immunoSEQ output included only junctional sequences and no quality scores, the filtering could not be the same as the filtering used for full-length reads. Sequences were annotated with PyIR, a Python wrapper for IgBLAST v1.9, and V/J genes and CDR3 were assigned using IMGT germline references. Reads were filtered out if the reads had weak V/J assignments (E-value above 1e-6), no CDR3, stop codons, out-of-frame junctions, or ambiguous translated residues. V3J clonotypes were defined as sequences sharing an identical inferred V gene, J gene, and CDR3 amino acid sequence. Percentage overlap between repertoires was computed as shared unique clonotypes divided by the size of the smaller repertoire. RTK rarefaction, the Chao1 estimator, and Recon v2.1 estimates of unobserved clonotypes were used to assess repertoire richness. Generation probabilities were computed with OLGA for all TCRbeta clonotypes obtained by the gDNA method from a handful of donors. Held by TCRdb, this immuneACCESS table contains in-frame sequences only and omits some clones. Under half of the omission traces to an unresolved V gene where checked; the cause of the rest is unknown. That table gives V, J and clone size, and the DNA gave D and trimming. This sample has 2 million to 2.5 million clones in its table, and about 95% of those were observed once. 0.1% to 0.15% of the sample comes from the top ten.

Healthy HIV-negative adults with no recently reported acute infections or vaccinations were included as donors. Every donor was a Caucasian adult residing in Nashville, Tennessee, USA. CD4+ T cells were enriched by magnetic negative selection, after which naive cells were positively selected on CD45RA and the negative fraction was taken as the memory subset. After blood collection by leukapheresis, PBMCs were isolated using Ficoll-Histopaque density gradient centrifugation and then cryopreserved in the vapor phase of liquid nitrogen. Purity and quantity of every magnetically sorted T cell population were checked by analytical flow cytometry. From each sorted fraction, genomic DNA was isolated and quantified by UV absorbance on a Nanodrop 2000c.

Recombination linked TRBV2 to TRBJ2-7, with no confidently assigned D gene. The source is a man between 18 and 29 years old in good health. Sequencing was performed on naive CD4+ T cells sorted from blood. Reading the label with the study, this specimen's cell subset or site is: CD45RA+ positively selected. Here is the DNA: TGTGCCAGCAGTCCCCGCCGCGACCAAGGGGAGCAGTACTTC. This sequence encodes CASSPRRDQGEQYF.